This section outlines one T cell receptor beta chain sequence together with its context. Study processing details: How many nucleated cells were present was estimated from reference gene primer amplification. Sequencing was performed with immunoSEQ multiplex PCR; in TCRdb, only in-frame clones are kept and a portion is missing. The V and J calls and clone size come from that table; D and trimming were worked out from the DNA. The sample holds about 220,000 clones, about 85% seen once. The entry originates in a study of blood T cell repertoires in COVID-19. In the study overall: The United States, Italy and Spain supplied acute and convalescent COVID-19 samples. Sources were T cells, B-cell-depleted T cells, or PBMCs; the material itself was cDNA or gDNA.

Germline CDR1 reads MNHEY; CDR2 reads SVGEGT. Trimming took 2 bases from V and 2 from J, leaving 7 bases between them. The CDR3 length is 13 residues. The rearrangement uses TRBV6-2 or TRBV6-3 and TRBJ2-7; D gene ambiguous. This sequence originates from a man aged 25-45 years with active or convalescent COVID-19. The material sequenced was peripheral blood. The CDR3 sequence: CASSYRSAYEQYF. CDR3 bases: TGTGCCAGCAGTTACAGGAGCGCCTACGAGCAGTACTTC.